The rows below give T cell receptor beta chains drawn from one sample of a study of cytomegalovirus exposure and HLA in healthy donors. The repertoire was sequenced with immunoSEQ multiplex PCR; TCRdb's copy has only in-frame clones and lacks some. The sample consists of some 180,000 clones, about four fifths of them appearing once. Sequenced sample: PBMCs. Every receptor here comes from a woman aged 25 to 39 in good health and CMV-seronegative. The CDR3 runs from the conserved cysteine through the conserved F or W. D genes are given only for firm matches.

CDR3aa: CAWSRGSNTEAFF
CDR3nt: TGTGCCTGGAGTCGGGGTTCGAACACTGAAGCTTTCTTT
j_gene: TRBJ1-1
d_gene: -
v_gene: TRBV30

CDR3aa: CAWSPSNQPQHF
CDR3nt: TGTGCCTGGAGTCCGAGCAATCAGCCCCAGCATTTT
j_gene: TRBJ1-5
d_gene: -
v_gene: TRBV30

CDR3aa: CSAERTGSPYEQYF
CDR3nt: TGCAGCGCCGAGAGAACAGGGTCCCCCTACGAGCAGTACTTC
j_gene: TRBJ2-7
d_gene: -
v_gene: TRBV29-1

CDR3aa: CASSGETGTGGNYGYTF
CDR3nt: TGTGCCAGCAGTGGGGAGACCGGGACAGGGGGTAACTATGGCTACACCTTC
j_gene: TRBJ1-2
d_gene: TRBD1
v_gene: TRBV6-1

CDR3aa: CASFERVGGDQETQYF
CDR3nt: TGTGCCAGCTTTGAAAGGGTTGGGGGGGACCAAGAGACCCAGTACTTC
j_gene: TRBJ2-5
d_gene: TRBD2
v_gene: TRBV6-6

CDR3aa: CASSRAGSGNTIYF
CDR3nt: TGTGCCAGTAGTCGAGCGGGCTCTGGAAACACCATATATTTT
j_gene: TRBJ1-3
d_gene: -
v_gene: TRBV19

CDR3aa: CASSSRSQGTEQYF
CDR3nt: TGTGCCAGCAGCTCCCGATCCCAGGGTACCGAGCAGTACTTC
j_gene: TRBJ2-7
d_gene: -
v_gene: TRBV27

CDR3aa: CASSLRDTQYF
CDR3nt: TGTGCCAGCAGCCTACGGGACACGCAGTACTTC
j_gene: TRBJ2-7
d_gene: -
v_gene: TRBV7-2

CDR3aa: CASSLEGVPEAFF
CDR3nt: TGCGCCAGCAGCTTGGAGGGGGTGCCTGAAGCTTTCTTT
j_gene: TRBJ1-1
d_gene: -
v_gene: TRBV5-1

CDR3aa: CASSDRAFRETQYF
CDR3nt: TGTGCCAGCAGTGACAGGGCTTTTCGGGAGACCCAGTACTTC
j_gene: TRBJ2-5
d_gene: -
v_gene: TRBV6-1